Following are 15 T cell receptor beta chains from one sample sequenced in a study of blood T cell repertoires in COVID-19. The assay was immunoSEQ multiplex PCR, and TCRdb's table has in-frame clones only and misses some. The data contain 470,000 or so clones, 80% to 90% of them singletons. Sequenced: peripheral blood. The receptors were gathered from a human donor in a cohort sampled during active COVID-19.

V gene TRBV7-8 combines with J gene TRBJ2-1, with a tentative D call TRBD2 (6 bases). The germline V gene has CDR1 SGHVS and CDR2 FQNEAQ. Trimming stripped 5 bases from V and 12 bases from J, with 11 bases between. The CDR3 extends over 11 amino acids. The CDR3 spells CASSAGTRQFF. Written as DNA, the CDR3 is TGTGCCAGCAGCGCGGGGACCAGGCAGTTCTTC.

This clone was seen once. CDR3 sequence reads: CASSRDTSSGNTIYF. The CDR3 DNA follows: TGTGCCAGCAGTAGGGACACAAGCTCTGGAAACACCATATATTTT. V is TRBV6-6 and J is TRBJ1-3, with D possibly TRBD1 on 6 matching bases. This CDR3 is built from 15 residues. Trimming stripped 5 bases from V and 0 bases from J, with 11 bases between. The germline V gene encodes CDR1 MNHNY and CDR2 SVGAGI (reference sequence).

The V and J genes are TRBV7-6 and TRBJ1-3; a possible D gene is TRBD1 (6 bases). The CDR3 covers 16 residues. Trimming took off 1 base at V and 1 base at J, with 11 bases between the two ends. Germline-derived CDR1 and CDR2 are SGHVS and FNYEAQ. CDR3 sequence reads: CASSLGQGLSGNTIYF. CDR3 DNA: TGTGCCAGCAGCTTAGGGCAGGGGTTGTCTGGAAACACCATATATTTT.

This clone was counted a single time. The CDR3 region is CASSSTAGAYNEQFF. Written as DNA, the CDR3 is TGTGCCAGCAGTTCTACAGCGGGAGCCTACAATGAGCAGTTCTTC. V usage is TRBV6-5 and J usage is TRBJ2-1, with 8 bases aligning to TRBD2. V lost 4 bases, J lost 2 bases, and 4 bases stayed unmatched. The CDR3 length is 15 residues. The germline gives CDR1 MNHEY, CDR2 SVGAGI.

DNA for the CDR3: TGTGCCCCCCTAAAAGGACAGGGCAAATACGAGCAGTACTTC. Amino acid sequence: CAPLKGQGKYEQYF. The rearrangement uses TRBV24-1 and TRBJ2-7; 8 bases line up with TRBD1. Germline CDR1 and CDR2: KGHDR and SFDVKD. The CDR3 has 14 residues. With V trimmed by 12 bases and J by 4 bases, 13 bases remained unmatched.

CDR3 loop: CASSPDPAEAFF. CDR3 nucleotide sequence: TGTGCCAGCAGCCCAGATCCTGCTGAAGCTTTCTTT. The chain has TRBV7-8 and TRBJ1-1; D ambiguous. V was clipped by 5 bases and J by 6 bases, with 10 bases between them. The germline gives CDR1 SGHVS, CDR2 FQNEAQ. The length of the CDR3 is 12 residues.

This clone was found once. V is TRBV6-2 or TRBV6-3 and J is TRBJ1-5, with TRBD1 matching 7 bases. Germline CDR1 reads MNHEY; CDR2 reads SVGEGT. The CDR3 spans 14 residues. V shed 5 bases and J 3 bases; nucleotides not matched to a gene: 4. CDR3 nucleotides: TGTGCCAGCAGTACAGGGACAGTCAATCAGCCCCAGCATTTT. Its translation is CASSTGTVNQPQHF.

This chain's CDR3 is CASSARQKPNTEAFF. In DNA, the CDR3 is TGTGCCAGCAGCGCCCGACAGAAACCGAACACTGAAGCTTTCTTT. The rearrangement links TRBV9 to TRBJ1-1; perhaps TRBD1 as D (5 bases). The CDR3 runs to 15 residues. Trimming stripped 3 bases from V and 1 base from J, with 13 bases between. The V gene's germline CDR1 is SGDLS and CDR2 YYNGEE.

There are many counts of this clone. This rearrangement joins TRBV5-5 to TRBJ1-1; no clear D gene. This CDR3 has 13 residues. Germline-derived CDR1 and CDR2 are SGHKS and YYEKEE (reference sequence). The V gene lost 0 bases and the J gene lost 2 bases, with 5 bases spanning the gap. Here the CDR3 DNA reads TGTGCCAGCAGCTTGGACAGAAACACTGAAGCTTTCTTT. Translation gives CASSLDRNTEAFF.

The rearrangement links TRBV3-1 (or the pseudogene TRBV3-2) to TRBJ2-1; 8 bases are shared with TRBD2. CDR1 is LGHDT and CDR2 is YNNKEL in the germline V gene (reference sequence). V shed 1 base and J 7 bases; nucleotides not matched to a gene: 6. There are 15 residues in the CDR3. The CDR3 DNA sequence: TGTGCCAGCAGCCAAGCGGGCGGCGGGGGGAATGAGCAGTTCTTC. This codes for CASSQAGGGGNEQFF.

In its sample, this clone was seen a few times. The V call is TRBV5-6, the J call TRBJ1-5; D may be TRBD1 (5 bases). The germline CDR1 and CDR2 sequences are SGHDT and YYEEEE. The CDR3 is 14 residues long. The V gene lost 6 bases and the J gene lost 1 base, with 11 bases spanning the gap. This CDR3 reads CASNRKYSNQPQHF. The CDR3 nucleotides are TGTGCCAGCAACAGGAAGTACAGCAATCAGCCCCAGCATTTT.

The CDR3 bases are TGTGCCATCAAGCCAAGCGGGAGTGGGAATGAGCAGTTCTTC. Translating it yields CAIKPSGSGNEQFF. The V call is TRBV10-3, the J call TRBJ2-1, with TRBD2 identical over 8 bases. The germline V gene encodes CDR1 ENHRY and CDR2 SYGVKD. V gave up 7 bases and J gave up 7 bases; unmatched junction bases: 9. The CDR3 consists of 14 residues.

The V and J genes are TRBV7-3 and TRBJ1-3; D is possibly TRBD1 (6 bases). The germline CDR1 and CDR2 sequences are SGHTA and FQGTGA. The CDR3 runs to 16 residues. Trimming took 1 base from V and 4 from J, leaving 14 bases between them. The CDR3 reads CASSLNSRGSGNTIYF. CDR3 sequence (DNA): TGTGCCAGCAGCTTAAATTCCAGGGGATCGGGAAACACCATATATTTT.

This clone was seen once. V and J are TRBV6-2 or TRBV6-3 and TRBJ2-1, with unresolved D. Germline values: CDR1 MNHEY, CDR2 SVGEGT. The germline V and J ends were trimmed by 5 bases and 5 bases, with 10 bases remaining between them. There are 13 residues in the CDR3. The CDR3 here is CASSQKSNNEQFF. CDR3 in DNA: TGTGCCAGCAGTCAGAAGTCGAACAATGAGCAGTTCTTC.

This chain links TRBV19 with TRBJ1-2; TRBD1 agrees at 10 bases. The germline V gene encodes CDR1 LNHDA and CDR2 SQIVND (reference sequence). Trimming cost V 5 bases and J 3 bases; bases outside gene matches: 9. The CDR3 is 16 residues long. The CDR3 DNA follows: TGTGCCAGTAGTGCGAGGTCCGGGACAGGGGACTATGGCTACACCTTC. Protein product: CASSARSGTGDYGYTF.